This T cell receptor (beta chain) was retrieved from a study of regulatory T cells in long-lasting Graves disease. General study findings and limits: More public clonotypes were shared by persistent patients (around 2,600) than by new patients (approximately 1,000).

Stated time point: persistent/refractory GD, antithyroid drugs over 5 years with positive TRAb. Construction of the TCR library relied on RNA isolated from PBMCs. Staff drew about 8.9 milliliters of peripheral blood into EDTA tubes. Worth noting for this clonotype: Its target is not known.

Both iRepertoire HTBI primers and Arm-PCR of CDR3 regions were used to build the TCR beta libraries. MiXCR was run by TCRdb on the multiplex PCR reads, yielding one entry per CDR3 protein. The table lists 500,000 to 700,000 distinct CDR3 sequences, 25% to 35% of them singletons. Trimming removed 1 base at V and 0 bases at J, with 10 bases between. CDR1 and CDR2 (germline): GTSNPN, SVGIG (reference sequence). The CDR3 sequence is 15 residues long. The chain uses TRBV30 and TRBJ1-5, with D possibly matching TRBD1 (6 bases). The sequenced sample was peripheral blood mononuclear cells (PBMCs), obtained when the disease was refractory, from a patient treated with antithyroid drugs. This TCR derives from a female donor with Graves disease. DNA of the CDR3: TGTGCCTGGAGTGCCACAGGGTATAGCAATCAGCCCCAGCATTTT. The encoded protein is CAWSATGYSNQPQHF.